Below are 10 T cell receptor beta chains sequenced from a single sample in a study of beta chain features in type 1 diabetes. Notes on the study in general: TCRB CDR3s from Type 1 diabetes patients were moderately but significantly shorter in all four CD4+ subsets.

Isolated RNA was reverse transcribed in full, so expressed TCRB transcripts were sequenced. Only in-frame clones appear in the TCRdb table, and some are missing; sequencing was by immunoSEQ multiplex PCR. Altogether around 160,000 clones are present, roughly 9% being singletons, with the ten largest covering under 0.75%. These receptors lack a known antigen. Sequencing input: central memory CD4+ T cells from blood. The receptors were sampled from a woman in her thirties with type 1 diabetes.

Only a few counts were recorded for this clone. J is TRBJ2-5 and V is TRBV30, with 16 bases aligning to TRBD2. Looked up from germline, CDR1 is GTSNPN and CDR2 is SVGIG (reference sequence). This CDR3 is 15 amino acids long. The V and J ends lost 3 bases and 2 bases, in that order; junction bases with no gene match: 0. For the CDR3, the DNA is TGTGCCTGGAGGGGACTAGCGGGAGGGCAAGAGACCCAGTACTTC. This gives the protein CAWRGLAGGQETQYF.

In its sample, this clone was seen a few times. The chain carries TRBV6-1 and TRBJ2-1, with 9 bases aligning to TRBD1. Germline V gene data show CDR1 as MNHNS and CDR2 as SASEGT. The CDR3 has 13 amino acids. V trimming: 5 bases; J trimming: 8 bases; junction bases outside the gene matches: 4. Written as DNA, the CDR3 is TGTGCCAGCAGTAGGGACAGGGAACATGAGCAGTTCTTC. Its translation is CASSRDREHEQFF.

This clone was observed a few times. The DNA of the CDR3 is TGCGCCAGCAGTCAAGGCGTAGCGTGGAGCTCCTACGAGCAGTACTTC. This translates into CASSQGVAWSSYEQYF. The genes are TRBV23-1 and TRBJ2-7; D might be TRBD2 (5 bases). TRBV23-1 is placed among ORFs of uncertain function. The CDR3 runs 16 residues. The V end was cut by 2 bases, the J end by 0 bases, with 14 bases between.

V usage is TRBV30 and J usage is TRBJ2-5; 8 nucleotides align to TRBD2. This CDR3 is built from 15 residues. Unmatched junction bases numbered 8, after V lost 2 bases and J lost 3 bases. Germline CDR1 GTSNPN, CDR2 SVGIG (reference sequence). The CDR3: CAWSRGGAGEETQYF. The CDR3 coding sequence is TGTGCCTGGAGTCGGGGGGGGGCAGGAGAAGAGACCCAGTACTTC.

The genes are TRBV5-1 and TRBJ2-5, with D maybe TRBD1 (6 bases). Germline loops: CDR1 SGHRS, CDR2 YFSETQ. V was shortened by 4 bases and J by 1 base, with 11 bases between the two germline ends. CDR3 length: 14 amino acids. The DNA for the CDR3 is TGCGCCAGCAGCCGTCAGGGGATCCAAGAGACCCAGTACTTC. It is translated as CASSRQGIQETQYF.

The chain is built from TRBV19 and TRBJ2-7; 14 nucleotides match TRBD2. V lost 8 bases and J lost 5; bases outside the gene matches: 5. CDR1 is LNHDA, CDR2 SQIVND, per germline (reference sequence). The CDR3 extends over 14 amino acids. The CDR3 DNA is TGTGCCAGTTCCTGGGGACTAGCGGGAGACGAGCAGTACTTC. Translated: CASSWGLAGDEQYF.

This clone was counted only a few times. The V gene is TRBV5-1, the J gene TRBJ1-2, with 9 nucleotides matching TRBD1. Losses at the gene ends were 2 bases for V and 7 bases for J; bases not matched to a gene: 6. This CDR3 contains 14 residues. The V gene's germline CDR1 is SGHRS and CDR2 YFSETQ. The CDR3 sequence is CASSFDRGIVGYTF. As DNA, the CDR3 is TGCGCCAGCAGCTTTGACAGGGGGATCGTTGGCTACACCTTC.

Only a few counts were recorded for this clone. The chain carries TRBV5-5 and TRBJ2-7, with D tentatively TRBD2 (6 bases). Germline CDR1 and CDR2: SGHKS and YYEKEE (reference sequence). The CDR3 covers 16 residues. V shed 3 bases and J shed 0 bases, with 16 bases lying between them. The CDR3 region has the DNA TGTGCCAGCAGCTCGGGGGTTGGGGGGTACTCCTACGAGCAGTACTTC. It specifies CASSSGVGGYSYEQYF.

This sequence joins TRBV11-2 and TRBJ2-3; 7 bases agree with TRBD1. The V segment lost 5 bases and the J segment 2 bases; nucleotides outside the gene matches: 4. This CDR3 region has 14 residues. CDR1 and CDR2 from the germline V gene are SGHAT and FQNNGV. CDR3 loop: CASSVGQNTDTQYF. The CDR3 DNA reads TGTGCCAGCAGCGTGGGACAGAACACAGATACGCAGTATTTT.

The rearrangement links TRBV4-1 to TRBJ2-7; 9 bases line up with TRBD1. The J segment lost 1 base and the V segment lost 3 bases, leaving 7 bases of the junction unmatched. This CDR3 has 16 residues. CDR1 MGHRA and CDR2 YSYEKL come from the germline V gene. Here the CDR3 DNA reads TGCGCCAGCAGCCAGGACAGGGGAATGAGATCCTACGAGCAGTACTTC. It yields the protein CASSQDRGMRSYEQYF.